Presented here are 23 T cell receptor beta chains from one specimen sequenced in a study of response to subunit inactivated influenza vaccine. TCRdb reprocessed the RT-PCR reads via MiXCR and lists one record per CDR3 protein. The sample has fewer than 600,000 distinct CDR3 sequences, around 7.7% seen once. The specimen was PBMCs from blood, collected 23 to 25 months after vaccination. The receptors were sampled from a man in his fifties or sixties who received an inactivated influenza vaccine.

This clonotype was counted a few times. The genes are TRBV2 and TRBJ1-2, with TRBD1 identical over 9 bases. V shed 7 bases and J 6 bases; nucleotides not matched to a gene: 6. The CDR3 covers 13 residues. Looked up from germline, CDR1 is SNHLY and CDR2 is FYNNEI. The CDR3 sequence is CASTPGTGNGYTF. For the CDR3, the DNA is TGTGCCAGCACCCCCGGGACAGGGAATGGCTACACCTTC. The whole variable domain, remainder taken from reference TRBV2 and TRBJ1-2, is EPEVTQTPSHQVTQMGQEVILRCVPISNHLYFYWYRQILGQKVEFLVSFYNNEISEKSEIFDDQFSVERPDGSNFTLKIRSTKLEDSAMYFCASTPGTGNGYTFGSGTRLTVV.

This clonotype was recorded a few times. The gene calls are TRBV20-1 and TRBJ2-1; TRBD2 matches at 11 bases. V lost 2 bases to trimming and J lost 3 bases; unmatched junction nucleotides: 0. This CDR3 comprises 14 residues. Germline V lookup: CDR1 DFQATT, CDR2 SNEGSKA (reference sequence). The CDR3 protein is CSARTSGGYNEQFF. DNA of the CDR3: TGCAGTGCTAGAACTAGCGGGGGCTACAATGAGCAGTTCTTC.

There are a few counts of this clonotype. Likely a read error: the CDR3 ends without its conserved phenylalanine or tryptophan. The limits of the CDR3 on the DNA are not certain, so only TCRdb's listed CDR3 is given. CDR3 sequence reads: CASSFRFL. This chain joins TRBV7-6 and TRBJ2-1. 8 amino acids form the CDR3, both terminal residues included. CDR1 and CDR2 from the germline V gene are SGHVS and FNYEAQ.

There are many counts of this clonotype. The J gene is TRBJ1-1, the V gene TRBV20-1, with D unresolved. Per germline, CDR1 DFQATT and CDR2 SNEGSKA (reference sequence). The CDR3 is 13 residues long. V shed 4 bases and J shed 1 base, with 10 bases lying between them. The DNA of the CDR3 is TGCAGTGCTAACCGGGCCCCGAACACTGAAGCTTTCTTT. This encodes CSANRAPNTEAFF.

The rearrangement links TRBV29-1 to TRBJ1-1, with D possibly matching TRBD1 (5 bases). V lost 4 bases, J lost 5 bases, and 11 bases lay in between. Germline CDR1 and CDR2: SQVTM and ANQGSEA. CDR3 size: 12 residues. In DNA, the CDR3 is TGCAGCGTTGTCCGGGGGAGGACTGAAGCTTTCTTT. It codes for CSVVRGRTEAFF.

This clonotype was seen at least ten times. The V gene is TRBV20-1, the J gene TRBJ2-3; D possibly corresponds to TRBD2 (5 bases). CDR1 and CDR2 (germline): DFQATT, SNEGSKA (reference sequence). The V and J ends lost 1 base and 0 bases respectively, with 11 bases between them. This CDR3 contains 15 residues. The CDR3 protein is CSARVRRTSTDTQYF. The CDR3 bases are TGCAGTGCTAGAGTACGGAGGACTAGCACAGATACGCAGTATTTT.

In regard to this clonotype: Given a much more abundant clone one base away, this may be a read error. The CDR3 DNA is TGTGCCAGCAGTTTAAGGATGGGGGGCGGAGATACGCAGAATTTT. Encoded protein: CASSLRMGGGDTQNF. This sequence joins TRBV12-3 or TRBV12-4 and TRBJ2-3, with D perhaps assigned TRBD1 or TRBD2 (6 bases each). The CDR3 runs to 15 residues.

This clonotype showed up many times. The CDR3 DNA reads TGCGCCAGCAGCCAAGGTCTTGTAACGGAAGAAGCTCAGTACTTC. It codes for CASSQGLVTEEAQYF. J is TRBJ2-4 and V is TRBV5-1, with D unclear. V shed 4 bases and J shed 12 bases, with 23 bases lying between them. The CDR3 runs to 15 residues. The V gene's germline CDR1 is SGHRS and CDR2 YFSETQ.

This clonotype was picked up many times. The chain recombines TRBV7-2 with TRBJ1-2, with 11 bases identical to TRBD1. The CDR3 runs 15 residues. After removal of 5 bases from V and 3 bases from J, the junction contained 5 bases not matched to a gene. From germline, CDR1 is SGHTA and CDR2 FQGNSA. The CDR3 sequence is CASSPGQGVYYGYTF. Here the CDR3 DNA reads TGTGCCAGCAGCCCGGGACAGGGGGTATACTATGGCTACACCTTC.

In its sample, this clonotype was seen many times. V and J are TRBV27 and TRBJ1-4; D may be TRBD1 (5 bases). Germline CDR1 MNHEY, CDR2 SMNVEV (reference sequence). Between the trimmed V and J ends, which lost 5 bases and 5 bases, there was a span of 9 bases. The CDR3 extends over 13 amino acids. The CDR3 protein is CASSPYRNEKLFF. In nucleotides, the CDR3 is TGTGCCAGCAGTCCGTACAGGAATGAAAAACTGTTTTTT.

This clonotype appeared a few times. This chain links TRBV27 with TRBJ2-1, with TRBD2 as a possible D gene (5 bases). Germline CDR1 and CDR2: MNHEY and SMNVEV (reference sequence). V lost 3 bases, J lost 2 bases, and 14 bases lay in between. CDR3 length equals 16 residues. CDR3: CASSLSGRSPYNEQFF. As DNA, the CDR3 is TGTGCCAGCAGTTTGAGCGGTCGGTCGCCCTACAATGAGCAGTTCTTC.

The chain has TRBV3-1 and TRBJ2-1; D uncertain. The CDR3 runs to 14 residues. In germline, CDR1 is LGHDT, CDR2 YNNKEL (reference sequence). Trimming left V 6 bases short and J 3 bases short, with 12 bases between. The CDR3 DNA reads TGTGCCAGCAGTTACCGGGCTAACTACAATGAGCAGTTCTTC. Its protein is CASSYRANYNEQFF.

This clonotype was seen more than once but under ten times. The CDR3 is CASSLDRDSHNEQFF. The CDR3 nucleotides read TGTGCCAGCAGCTTGGACAGGGATTCGCACAATGAGCAGTTCTTC. The rearrangement joins TRBV7-3 to TRBJ2-1; 8 nucleotides line up with TRBD1. The CDR3 is 15 residues long. The V gene end was trimmed by 3 bases and the J gene end by 5 bases; junction bases not matched to a gene: 6. Germline CDR1 is SGHTA and CDR2 is FQGTGA.

This chain connects TRBV9 to TRBJ2-3; TRBD2 might be the D (6 bases). The V end was cut by 4 bases, the J end by 2 bases, with 20 bases between. This CDR3 comprises 17 residues. The germline V gene encodes CDR1 SGDLS and CDR2 YYNGEE. CDR3 in amino acids: CASSLPSAGSLTDTQYF. CDR3 coding DNA: TGTGCCAGCAGCTTGCCTTCCGCCGGGAGTCTCACAGATACGCAGTATTTT.

The CDR3 nucleotides read TGTGCCAGCAGCTTTGCATCACTAGCGGGAGGGTCCTTGGAGCAGTACTTC. It translates to CASSFASLAGGSLEQYF. The chain recombines TRBV7-8 with TRBJ2-7; 13 bases match TRBD2. The CDR3 runs 17 residues. Looked up from germline, CDR1 is SGHVS and CDR2 is FQNEAQ. The V segment lost 3 bases and the J segment 7 bases; nucleotides outside the gene matches: 12.

A few counts support this clonotype. The rearrangement joins TRBV12-3 or TRBV12-4 to TRBJ2-7; D is ambiguous. The CDR3 has 11 amino acids. The V gene lost 7 bases and the J gene lost 6 bases, with 10 bases spanning the gap. CDR3 DNA: TGTGCCAGCAACCTACTGAGCGAGCAGTACTTC. It translates to CASNLLSEQYF.

This clonotype was observed many times. The genes are TRBV2 and TRBJ2-1, with 11 positions matching TRBD2. J gave up 9 bases and V 6 bases, and 10 bases lay outside the gene matches. The germline CDR1 and CDR2 sequences are SNHLY and FYNNEI. The CDR3 contains 15 residues. The CDR3 DNA follows: TGTGCCAGCAGGGTCCGTGGGACTAGCGGAAGTGAGCAGTTCTTC. The encoded protein is CASRVRGTSGSEQFF.

This clonotype has a handful of counts. This sequence joins TRBV9 and TRBJ2-1; no clear D gene. CDR3 length: 15 amino acids. V lost 2 bases and J lost 1, with 10 bases in between. Germline loops: CDR1 SGDLS, CDR2 YYNGEE. CDR3: CASSVDSRSYNEQFF. The CDR3 coding sequence is TGTGCCAGCAGCGTTGACTCCCGTTCCTACAATGAGCAGTTCTTC.

This clonotype has more than one count but fewer than ten. This chain links TRBV7-2 with TRBJ1-2; D not certain. This CDR3 is 13 amino acids long. Trimming took off 5 bases at V and 5 bases at J, with 12 bases between the two ends. Germline V CDR1 and CDR2: SGHTA, FQGNSA. CDR3 protein: CASSHTAQYGYTF. The CDR3 bases are TGTGCCAGCAGCCACACCGCCCAGTATGGCTACACCTTC.

This clonotype has just a few counts. The chain links TRBV29-1 to TRBJ2-5; possibly TRBD2 for D (6 bases). Germline CDR1 SQVTM, CDR2 ANQGSEA. V dropped 1 base and J dropped 5 bases, with 14 bases sitting between them. The length of the CDR3 is 14 residues. CDR3 in amino acids: CSVEGRRAGETQYF. CDR3 in DNA: TGCAGCGTTGAAGGAAGGAGGGCCGGGGAGACCCAGTACTTC. The full variable domain, in which reference TRBV29-1 and TRBJ2-5 provide the parts outside the CDR3, is SAVISQKPSRDICQRGTSLTIQCQVDSQVTMMFWYRQQPGQSLTLIATANQGSEATYESGFVIDKFPISRPNLTFSTLTVSNMSPEDSSIYLCSVEGRRAGETQYFGPGTRLLVL.

At least ten counts were recorded for this clonotype. The chain uses TRBV29-1 and TRBJ2-7, with 8 bases lining up with TRBD1. Unmatched junction bases numbered 4, after V lost 4 bases and J lost 2 bases. CDR3 length: 13 amino acids. CDR1 and CDR2 (germline): SQVTM, ANQGSEA. CDR3 nucleotide sequence: TGCAGCGTTGGGACAGGGCCCACCTACGAGCAGTACTTC. The encoded protein is CSVGTGPTYEQYF.

This chain uses TRBV20-1 with TRBJ2-3; weak D call: TRBD1 (6 bases). Trimming pared 3 bases from V and 5 bases from J, leaving 12 bases between. The CDR3 consists of 13 residues. Germline V gene lookup returns CDR1 DFQATT and CDR2 SNEGSKA (reference sequence). The CDR3 nucleotides read TGCAGTGCTAGTTCCGGACAGATAGATACGCAGTATTTT. Its protein is CSASSGQIDTQYF.

This clonotype occurred a few times. The CDR3 loop is CASSLFGVAGGYNEQFF. The CDR3 DNA sequence: TGCGCCAGCAGCTTGTTTGGGGTGGCCGGAGGGTACAATGAGCAGTTCTTC. The chain recombines TRBV5-1 with TRBJ2-1; D is possibly TRBD2 (6 bases). V was pared by 1 base and J by 4 bases, with 18 bases between. From germline, CDR1 is SGHRS and CDR2 YFSETQ. CDR3 length: 17 amino acids.